Following are 21 T cell receptor beta chains from one sample sequenced in a study of beta chain features in type 1 diabetes. Findings of the study overall: People with Type 1 diabetes carried modestly yet significantly shorter TCRB CDR3s in all four CD4+ subsets.

No antigen has been identified for these receptors. Sequenced material consisted of expressed TCRB transcripts (all of the isolated RNA was reverse transcribed). Sequencing was performed with immunoSEQ multiplex PCR; in TCRdb, only in-frame clones are kept and a portion is missing. The table records roughly 730,000 clones, roughly 12% of them present only once. The sample was naive CD4+ T cells from blood. Source of these receptors: a man younger than 35 with type 1 diabetes.

In this sample, this clone turned up once. V usage is TRBV2 and J usage is TRBJ1-2; 7 bases line up with TRBD1. Germline CDR1 reads SNHLY; CDR2 reads FYNNEI. Trimming at V came to 3 bases and at J to 2 bases, leaving 12 bases not matched to a gene. The CDR3 spans 17 residues. The CDR3 region is CASSDRDSLQGNYGYTF. The CDR3, as DNA: TGTGCCAGCAGTGACCGGGACAGCCTGCAGGGAAACTATGGCTACACCTTC.

This clone was detected only a few times. This chain joins TRBV10-3 and TRBJ1-1, with 10 bases matching TRBD1. Germline CDR1 is ENHRY and CDR2 is SYGVKD. V dropped 6 bases and J dropped 2; count of bases not matched to a gene: 6. The CDR3 has 15 residues. This CDR3 reads CAIRSGQGDNTEAFF. The CDR3 DNA reads as TGTGCCATCAGGTCCGGACAGGGGGACAACACTGAAGCTTTCTTT.

This clone was seen more than once but under ten times. One junction end disagrees with the germline gene, perhaps due to a read error. This chain uses TRBV7-7 with TRBJ2-3, with TRBD2 matching over 13 bases. CDR1 and CDR2 (germline): SSHAT, FNYEAQ (reference sequence). This CDR3 has 16 amino acids. DNA of the CDR3: TGTGCTAGCAGCCCGGGACTAGCGGGGACCACAGATACGCAGTATTTT. Translation: CASSPGLAGTTDTQYF.

This clone was seen a few times. CDR3 in DNA: TGTGCCTGGAGTGTGACAGGGTACAATGAGCAGTTCTTC. Translated: CAWSVTGYNEQFF. The J gene is TRBJ2-1, the V gene TRBV30; 7 bases fit TRBD1. The CDR3 spans 13 residues. Germline-derived CDR1 and CDR2 are GTSNPN and SVGIG (reference sequence). J lost 4 bases, V lost 0 bases, and 0 bases had no gene match. Variable domain in full (rest from reference TRBV30 and TRBJ2-1): SQTIHQWPATLVQPVGSPLSLECTVEGTSNPNLYWYRQAAGRGLQLLFYSVGIGQISSEVPQNLSASRPQDRQFILSSKKLLLSDSGFYLCAWSVTGYNEQFFGPGTRLTVL.

This clone showed up just a few times. Here the CDR3 reads CAWKAIGLAGSYNEQFF. In nucleotides, the CDR3 is TGTGCCTGGAAAGCAATCGGACTAGCGGGCTCCTACAATGAGCAGTTCTTC. The rearrangement uses TRBV30 and TRBJ2-1; 11 bases map to TRBD2. The junction had 8 bases not matched to a gene; V was cut back by 4 bases and J by 0 bases. Looked up from germline, CDR1 is GTSNPN and CDR2 is SVGIG (reference sequence). This CDR3 is 17 amino acids long.

The chain employs TRBV7-6 and TRBJ2-7, with 8 bases lining up with TRBD1. Unmatched junction bases numbered 6, after V lost 5 bases and J lost 0 bases. In germline, CDR1 is SGHVS, CDR2 FNYEAQ. This CDR3 comprises 15 residues. This CDR3 is CASSGDRRSSYEQYF. Here the CDR3 DNA reads TGTGCCAGCAGCGGGGACAGGAGGAGCTCCTACGAGCAGTACTTC.

This clone has only a few counts. The chain employs TRBV4-1 and TRBJ2-1; a possible D gene is TRBD2 (6 bases). Germline CDR1 reads MGHRA; CDR2 reads YSYEKL. V dropped 1 base and J dropped 0 bases, with 13 bases sitting between them. This CDR3 is 17 amino acids long. The CDR3 DNA sequence: TGCGCCAGCAGCCAAGGGCGGGGTACAACCTCCTACAATGAGCAGTTCTTC. It encodes CASSQGRGTTSYNEQFF.

The chain uses TRBV5-1 and TRBJ2-1, with 13 bases aligning to TRBD2. J gave up 5 bases and V 4 bases, and 21 bases lay outside the gene matches. The CDR3 length is 21 residues. CDR1 is SGHRS and CDR2 is YFSETQ in the germline V gene. CDR3 sequence reads: CASSTWPRLTSGGPRNNEQFF. The CDR3 bases are TGCGCCAGCAGCACGTGGCCCCGCTTGACTAGCGGGGGGCCCAGAAACAATGAGCAGTTCTTC.

This clone was counted only a few times. V gene TRBV6-1 combines with J gene TRBJ2-5; D might be TRBD1 or TRBD2, each matching 5 bases. Germline assignment: CDR1 MNHNS and CDR2 SASEGT. The V and J ends lost 8 bases and 3 bases respectively, with 13 bases between them. CDR3 length equals 13 residues. The CDR3 nucleotides are TGTGCCAGCTGGGACGGCCGCGAAGAGACCCAGTACTTC. It yields the protein CASWDGREETQYF.

This clone was detected only a few times. V is TRBV5-6 and J is TRBJ2-7; possibly TRBD1 for D (5 bases). Germline assignment: CDR1 SGHDT and CDR2 YYEEEE. V was shortened by 1 base and J by 3 bases, with 8 bases between the two germline ends. The CDR3 contains 13 residues. The CDR3 DNA reads TGTGCCAGCAGCTTGCAGGGAATCTACGAGCAGTACTTC. Its translation: CASSLQGIYEQYF.

The chain combines TRBV4-1 with TRBJ2-1; TRBD1 is a possible D gene (6 bases). CDR3 length: 12 residues. Trimming cost V 3 bases and J 15 bases, with 15 bases left between them. The germline gives CDR1 MGHRA, CDR2 YSYEKL. For the CDR3, the DNA is TGCGCCAGCAGCCAGCCGGGACAAAGGACGTTCTTC. This gives the protein CASSQPGQRTFF.

This clone was detected only a few times. This chain connects TRBV6-5 to TRBJ1-1; D is uncertain. The CDR3 covers 14 residues. The ends were cut back, 5 bases at V and 3 bases at J, with 13 bases in the middle. Per the germline V gene, CDR1 is MNHEY and CDR2 is SVGAGI. This CDR3 reads CASSRGGPDTEAFF. The CDR3 region has the DNA TGTGCCAGCAGTCGGGGAGGCCCCGACACTGAAGCTTTCTTT.

This clone was counted between two and nine times. This chain connects TRBV2 to TRBJ2-5; TRBD1 matches 7 bases. Germline V gives CDR1 SNHLY, CDR2 FYNNEI. The CDR3 runs 16 residues. The V gene end was trimmed by 8 bases and the J gene end by 4 bases; junction bases not matched to a gene: 16. CDR3 DNA sequence: TGTGCCAGCTCCCGGGGCTACAGGGGATTCCTAGAGACCCAGTACTTC. Translating gives CASSRGYRGFLETQYF. Combining the CDR3 with reference TRBV2 and TRBJ2-5 gives the whole variable domain EPEVTQTPSHQVTQMGQEVILRCVPISNHLYFYWYRQILGQKVEFLVSFYNNEISEKSEIFDDQFSVERPDGSNFTLKIRSTKLEDSAMYFCASSRGYRGFLETQYFGPGTRLLVL.

The chain uses TRBV7-9 and TRBJ2-7, with 7 bases aligning to TRBD1. V dropped 1 base and J dropped 2; count of bases not matched to a gene: 11. The V gene's germline CDR1 is SEHNR and CDR2 FQNEAQ (reference sequence). The CDR3 is 17 amino acids. In nucleotides, the CDR3 is TGTGCCAGCAGCTTAGTGTCAGATAATCAGGGGGCCTACGAGCAGTACTTC. Its translation: CASSLVSDNQGAYEQYF.

The J gene is TRBJ1-5, the V gene TRBV2; D unclear. The CDR3 has 13 residues. Deletions cut 3 bases from V and 4 bases from J, with 7 bases between. From germline, CDR1 is SNHLY and CDR2 FYNNEI. As DNA, the CDR3 is TGTGCCAGCAGTGATATGGGGAATCAGCCCCAGCATTTT. Protein product: CASSDMGNQPQHF.

The table lists this clone with a few counts. J is TRBJ2-1 and V is TRBV7-3, with a tentative D call TRBD2 (6 bases). Germline CDR1 and CDR2: SGHTA and FQGTGA. Between the trimmed V and J ends, which lost 3 bases and 1 base, there was a span of 10 bases. This CDR3 region has 15 residues. CDR3 nucleotides: TGTGCCAGCAGCTTGTTTGGAGGGTCCTACAATGAGCAGTTCTTC. This sequence encodes CASSLFGGSYNEQFF.

This rearrangement joins TRBV6-5 to TRBJ1-2; D is possibly TRBD1 (5 bases). Germline values: CDR1 MNHEY, CDR2 SVGAGI. V was clipped by 5 bases and J by 3 bases, with 10 bases between them. CDR3 size: 13 residues. The CDR3 coding sequence is TGTGCCAGCAGTCCTTTAGGGGACTATGGCTACACCTTC. It translates to CASSPLGDYGYTF.

The chain employs TRBV27 and TRBJ1-1; no clear D gene. Germline CDR1 and CDR2: MNHEY and SMNVEV (reference sequence). The ends were cut back, 3 bases at V and 5 bases at J, with 16 bases in the middle. This CDR3 region has 15 residues. DNA of the CDR3: TGTGCCAGCAGTTTTCGCTATGAGGGTGGGACTGAAGCTTTCTTT. This gives the protein CASSFRYEGGTEAFF.

This sequence joins TRBV29-1 and TRBJ2-7; perhaps TRBD2 as D (5 bases). Trimming pared 4 bases from V and 6 bases from J, leaving 22 bases between. This CDR3 comprises 15 residues. Germline-derived CDR1 and CDR2 are SQVTM and ANQGSEA. The CDR3 sequence: CSVGSGQSLVSEQYF. As DNA, the CDR3 is TGCAGCGTTGGGAGCGGCCAAAGCCTTGTGAGCGAGCAGTACTTC.

This chain uses TRBV19 with TRBJ1-4, with D possibly TRBD1 on 5 matching bases. Germline CDR1 is LNHDA and CDR2 is SQIVND (reference sequence). The V and J ends lost 6 bases and 6 bases respectively, with 14 bases between them. The CDR3 covers 14 residues. The CDR3 region has the DNA TGTGCCAGTAGGATGGGGGGAAAGGATGAAAAACTGTTTTTT. The encoded protein is CASRMGGKDEKLFF.

V and J are TRBV30 and TRBJ2-5; 9 bases are shared with TRBD1. This CDR3 has 13 amino acids. Per germline, CDR1 GTSNPN and CDR2 SVGIG (reference sequence). V trimming: 4 bases; J trimming: 6 bases; junction bases outside the gene matches: 6. In nucleotides, the CDR3 is TGTGCCTGGAAACAGGGGGCGATGAAGACCCAGTACTTC. The encoded protein is CAWKQGAMKTQYF.